Below, 19 T cell receptor beta chains from the same sample are listed, as sequenced in a study of blood T cell repertoires in COVID-19. Only in-frame clones appear in the TCRdb table, and some are missing; sequencing was by immunoSEQ multiplex PCR. The sample has 100,000 to 150,000 clones, 90% seen once. The sequencing sample was made of peripheral blood. All receptors come from a woman aged 60-75 years with COVID-19, enrolled during active disease.

J is TRBJ1-4 and V is TRBV7-9, with D uncertain. Per the germline V gene, CDR1 is SEHNR and CDR2 is FQNEAQ (reference sequence). The CDR3 is 13 amino acids. V was clipped by 5 bases and J by 10 bases, with 14 bases between them. The CDR3 spells CASSPTSGGKLFF. The DNA of the CDR3 is TGTGCCAGCAGCCCGACTAGTGGCGGAAAACTGTTTTTT.

The V gene is TRBV7-8, the J gene TRBJ1-2; 9 bases are a match to TRBD1. With 7 bases clipped from V and 8 bases from J, the junction kept 8 bases outside the gene matches. The CDR3 covers 13 residues. The germline V gene encodes CDR1 SGHVS and CDR2 FQNEAQ. The CDR3 loop is CASTPGTGQGYTF. CDR3 coding DNA: TGTGCCAGCACTCCCGGGACAGGGCAAGGCTACACCTTC.

The V and J genes are TRBV11-3 and TRBJ1-1; a weak D match, TRBD1 (6 bases). The germline gives CDR1 SGHNT, CDR2 YENEEA. The CDR3 is 13 residues long. The V and J ends lost 1 base and 7 bases respectively, with 10 bases between them. The CDR3 sequence: CASSLATGNEAFF. CDR3 in DNA: TGTGCCAGCAGCTTAGCGACAGGCAATGAAGCTTTCTTT.

The gene calls are TRBV5-1 and TRBJ2-2, with D possibly being TRBD2 (5 bases). Trimming cost V 0 bases and J 4 bases, with 10 bases left between them. Germline CDR1 reads SGHRS; CDR2 reads YFSETQ. The CDR3 spans 15 residues. The chain's CDR3 is CASSLAERITGELFF. The DNA for the CDR3 is TGCGCCAGCAGCTTGGCCGAGCGGATCACCGGGGAGCTGTTTTTT.

The V call is TRBV7-3, the J call TRBJ2-2; 10 bases align to TRBD1. The CDR3 runs to 18 residues. The junction had 11 bases not matched to a gene; V was cut back by 1 base and J by 6 bases. Germline V lookup: CDR1 SGHTA, CDR2 FQGTGA. DNA for the CDR3: TGTGCCAGCAGCTTAATGGCCCGGAGACAGGGGGCGGCCGGGGAGCTGTTTTTT. Translating it yields CASSLMARRQGAAGELFF.

The V gene is TRBV19, the J gene TRBJ2-2; 8 nucleotides align to TRBD2. The junction had 6 bases not matched to a gene; V was cut back by 6 bases and J by 0 bases. Germline V gene lookup returns CDR1 LNHDA and CDR2 SQIVND (reference sequence). The CDR3 runs to 16 residues. Here the CDR3 DNA reads TGTGCCAGTAGCCGGGGGGGGCTTACGAACACCGGGGAGCTGTTTTTT. Translating it yields CASSRGGLTNTGELFF. Combining the CDR3 with reference TRBV19 and TRBJ2-2 gives the whole variable domain DGGITQSPKYLFRKEGQNVTLSCEQNLNHDAMYWYRQDPGQGLRLIYYSQIVNDFQKGDIAEGYSVSREKKESFPLTVTSAQKNPTAFYLCASSRGGLTNTGELFFGEGSRLTVL.

The chain has TRBV6-4 and TRBJ2-2; D possibly corresponds to TRBD1 (5 bases). From germline, CDR1 is MRHNA and CDR2 SNTAGT. This CDR3 spans 14 amino acids. V dropped 4 bases and J dropped 1 base, with 7 bases sitting between them. This chain's CDR3 is CASSGQGNTGELFF. CDR3 sequence (DNA): TGTGCCAGCAGTGGGCAGGGGAACACCGGGGAGCTGTTTTTT.

The rearrangement links TRBV19 to TRBJ1-1; no firm D call. The CDR3 is 14 residues long. From germline, CDR1 is LNHDA and CDR2 SQIVND (reference sequence). V was shortened by 7 bases and J by 0 bases, with 12 bases between the two germline ends. DNA for the CDR3: TGTGCCAGTAATAAACACCGTATGAACACTGAAGCTTTCTTT. Its translation is CASNKHRMNTEAFF.

The chain uses TRBV27 and TRBJ2-5; 9 nucleotides agree with TRBD2. In germline, CDR1 is MNHEY, CDR2 SMNVEV (reference sequence). The CDR3 sequence is 19 residues long. V lost 5 bases to trimming and J lost 5 bases; unmatched junction nucleotides: 21. CDR3 DNA: TGTGCCAGCAGTCCGTGGGCCCATAGCGGGAGAGCCCCCAGGGAGACCCAGTACTTC. Protein product: CASSPWAHSGRAPRETQYF.

This chain connects TRBV7-8 to TRBJ1-5; D is undetermined. The CDR3 loop spans 14 amino acids. Germline CDR1 is SGHVS and CDR2 is FQNEAQ. The ends were cut back, 5 bases at V and 6 bases at J, with 14 bases in the middle. DNA of the CDR3: TGTGCCAGCAGCCTGCTTGATGCGGCTCAGCCCCAGCATTTT. This codes for CASSLLDAAQPQHF.

The V gene is TRBV11-2, the J gene TRBJ2-7; possible D gene TRBD2, 5 bases. Trimming cost V 5 bases and J 4 bases, with 9 bases left between them. The CDR3 totals 12 residues. Germline CDR1 and CDR2: SGHAT and FQNNGV. The chain's CDR3 is CASSQTGYEQYF. The CDR3 nucleotides read TGTGCCAGCAGCCAGACGGGGTACGAGCAGTACTTC.

The CDR3 loop reads CATSSRESGGLYGYTF. Written as DNA, the CDR3 is TGTGCCACCAGCAGTCGCGAATCAGGGGGCCTCTATGGCTACACCTTC. This rearrangement joins TRBV15 to TRBJ1-2; 8 bases align to TRBD1. Looked up from germline, CDR1 is LNHNV and CDR2 is YYDKDF (reference sequence). This CDR3 is built from 16 residues. V was pared by 3 bases and J by 4 bases, with 10 bases of the junction left unmatched. The variable domain in full, completed from reference TRBV15 and TRBJ1-2, reads DAMVIQNPRYQVTQFGKPVTLSCSQTLNHNVMYWYQQKSSQAPKLLFHYYDKDFNNEADTPDNFQSRRPNTSFCFLDIRSPGLGDTAMYLCATSSRESGGLYGYTFGSGTRLTVV.

The chain couples TRBV5-4 to TRBJ2-5; D gene ambiguous. This CDR3 spans 16 amino acids. The V end lost 4 bases, the J end lost 3 bases, and 19 bases lay between the germline ends. CDR1 and CDR2 from the germline V gene are SGHNT and YYREEE (reference sequence). CDR3 region: CASSPGAASAKETQYF. DNA of the CDR3: TGTGCCAGCAGCCCCGGCGCGGCGAGCGCGAAAGAGACCCAGTACTTC.

The chain is built from TRBV7-8 and TRBJ1-1; 10 bases agree with TRBD1. The V and J ends lost 5 bases and 3 bases, in that order; junction bases with no gene match: 6. There are 15 residues in the CDR3. Germline lookup yields CDR1 SGHVS and CDR2 FQNEAQ. CDR3 sequence (DNA): TGTGCCAGCAGCACGCGGACAGGGGGGGACACTGAAGCTTTCTTT. Its translation is CASSTRTGGDTEAFF.

The rearrangement uses TRBV7-8 and TRBJ2-2; 8 bases line up with TRBD1. CDR1 SGHVS and CDR2 FQNEAQ come from the germline V gene. Trimming at V came to 2 bases and at J to 4 bases, leaving 6 bases not matched to a gene. There are 16 residues in the CDR3. CDR3 in amino acids: CASSLMTGQVTGELFF. DNA for the CDR3: TGTGCCAGCAGCTTAATGACGGGACAGGTCACCGGGGAGCTGTTTTTT.

The genes are TRBV5-4 and TRBJ1-2; TRBD1 matches 8 bases. This CDR3 spans 16 amino acids. Losses at the gene ends were 5 bases for V and 3 bases for J; bases not matched to a gene: 12. Germline assignment: CDR1 SGHNT and CDR2 YYREEE (reference sequence). CDR3 in amino acids: CASSLDPRGRDYGYTF. CDR3 sequence (DNA): TGTGCCAGCAGTCTGGACCCCAGGGGGCGCGACTATGGCTACACCTTC.

V and J are TRBV9 and TRBJ1-6; no firm D call. V was clipped by 4 bases and J by 9 bases, with 8 bases between them. This CDR3 region has 12 residues. The germline V gene encodes CDR1 SGDLS and CDR2 YYNGEE. Here the CDR3 reads CASSNTGSPLHF. CDR3 nucleotide sequence: TGTGCCAGCAGCAACACGGGTTCACCCCTCCACTTT.

The rearrangement joins TRBV18 to TRBJ1-1; unclear D gene. CDR1 KGHSH and CDR2 LQKENI come from the germline V gene. V was shortened by 3 bases and J by 6 bases, with 14 bases between the two germline ends. The CDR3 is 14 residues long. In DNA form, the CDR3 reads TGTGCCAGCTCACCCACGCGAGGGTTAGCTGAAGCTTTCTTT. It translates to CASSPTRGLAEAFF.

The genes are TRBV5-1 and TRBJ2-1; perhaps TRBD2 as D (7 bases). V lost 3 bases to trimming and J lost 7 bases, with 20 bases between them. Per the germline V gene, CDR1 is SGHRS and CDR2 is YFSETQ. The CDR3 totals 16 residues. The DNA for the CDR3 is TGCGCCAGCAGCTCCCAACAGGGAGGGGGTGGGAATGAGCAGTTCTTC. As protein: CASSSQQGGGGNEQFF.